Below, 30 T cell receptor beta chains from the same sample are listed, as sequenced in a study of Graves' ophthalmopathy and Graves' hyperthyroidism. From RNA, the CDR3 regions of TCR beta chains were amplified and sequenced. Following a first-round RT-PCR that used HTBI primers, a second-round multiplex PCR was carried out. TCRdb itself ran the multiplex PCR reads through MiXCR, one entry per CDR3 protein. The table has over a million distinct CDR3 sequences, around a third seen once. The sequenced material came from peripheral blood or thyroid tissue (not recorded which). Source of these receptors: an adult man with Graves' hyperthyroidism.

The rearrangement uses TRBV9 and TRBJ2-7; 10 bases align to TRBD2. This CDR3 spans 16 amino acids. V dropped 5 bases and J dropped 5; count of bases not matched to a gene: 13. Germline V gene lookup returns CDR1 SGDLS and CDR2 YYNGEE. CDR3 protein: CASRGGLAKYSDEQYF. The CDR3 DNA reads TGTGCCAGCAGGGGGGGACTAGCGAAGTACAGCGACGAGCAGTACTTC.

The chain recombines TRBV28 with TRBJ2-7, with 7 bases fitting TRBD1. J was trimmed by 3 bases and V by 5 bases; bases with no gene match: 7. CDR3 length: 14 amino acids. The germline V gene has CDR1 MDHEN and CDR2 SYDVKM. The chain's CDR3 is CASSDGTDVYEQYF. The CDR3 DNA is TGTGCCAGCAGTGACGGGACAGACGTCTACGAGCAGTACTTC.

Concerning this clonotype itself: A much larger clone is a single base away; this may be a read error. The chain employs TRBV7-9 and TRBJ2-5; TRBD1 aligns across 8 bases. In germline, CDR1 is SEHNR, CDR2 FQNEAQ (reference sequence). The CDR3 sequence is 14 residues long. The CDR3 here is CASRERQGKEAQYF. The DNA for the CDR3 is TGTGCCAGCAGAGAGAGACAGGGGAAAGAGGCCCAGTACTTC.

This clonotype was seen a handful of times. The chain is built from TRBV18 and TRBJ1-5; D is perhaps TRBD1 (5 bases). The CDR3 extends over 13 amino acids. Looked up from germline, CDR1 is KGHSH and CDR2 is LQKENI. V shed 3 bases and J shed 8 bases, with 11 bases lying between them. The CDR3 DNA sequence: TGTGCCAGCTCACCCGACAGCCTAGAGCCCCAGCATTTT. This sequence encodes CASSPDSLEPQHF.

The CDR3 loop is CASSESSGTQETQYF. The CDR3 nucleotides are TGTGCCAGCAGTGAGTCTAGCGGGACGCAAGAGACCCAGTACTTC. The rearrangement uses TRBV25-1 and TRBJ2-5, with 9 bases fitting TRBD2. The CDR3 is 15 amino acids. Germline loops: CDR1 MGHDK, CDR2 SYGVNS. V shed 3 bases, J shed 2 bases, and the junction held 4 bases outside the gene matches.

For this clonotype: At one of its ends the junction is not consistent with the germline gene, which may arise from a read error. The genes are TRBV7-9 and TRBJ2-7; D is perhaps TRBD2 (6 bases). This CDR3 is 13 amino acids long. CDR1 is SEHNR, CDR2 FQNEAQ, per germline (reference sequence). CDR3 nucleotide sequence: TGTGCCAGCAGCCTAGCGCAACTCTACGAGCAGTACTTC. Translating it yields CASSLAQLYEQYF. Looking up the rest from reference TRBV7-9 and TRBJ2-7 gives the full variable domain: DTGVSQNPRHKITKRGQNVTFRCDPISEHNRLYWYRQTLGQGPEFLTYFQNEAQLEKSRLLSDRFSAERPKGSFSTLEIQRTEQGDSAMYLCASSLAQLYEQYFGPGTRLTVT.

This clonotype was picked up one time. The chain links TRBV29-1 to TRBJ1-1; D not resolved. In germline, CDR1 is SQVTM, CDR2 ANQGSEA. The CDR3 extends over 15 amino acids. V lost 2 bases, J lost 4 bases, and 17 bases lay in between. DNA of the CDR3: TGCAGCGTTGAACAGGTGGGTGGTTTGGGCACTGAAGCTTTCTTT. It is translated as CSVEQVGGLGTEAFF.

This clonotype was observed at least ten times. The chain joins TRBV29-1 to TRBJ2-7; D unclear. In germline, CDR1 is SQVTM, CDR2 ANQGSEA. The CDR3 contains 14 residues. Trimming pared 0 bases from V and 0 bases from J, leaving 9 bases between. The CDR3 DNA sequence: TGCAGCGTTGAAGATCTGGCGAACTCCTACGAGCAGTACTTC. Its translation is CSVEDLANSYEQYF.

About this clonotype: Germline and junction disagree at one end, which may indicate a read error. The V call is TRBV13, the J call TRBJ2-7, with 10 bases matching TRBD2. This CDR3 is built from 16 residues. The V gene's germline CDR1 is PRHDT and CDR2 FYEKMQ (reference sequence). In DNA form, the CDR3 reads TGTGCCAGCAGCACAAAAGGAGGACTAGCGGACAGGGAGCAGTGCTTC. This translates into CASSTKGGLADREQCF.

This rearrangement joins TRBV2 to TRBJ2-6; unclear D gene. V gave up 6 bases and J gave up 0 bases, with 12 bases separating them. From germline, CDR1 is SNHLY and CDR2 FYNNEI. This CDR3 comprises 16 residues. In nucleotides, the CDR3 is TGTGCCAGCAGCTTACTTTCAGGCTCTGGGGCCAACGTCCTGACTTTC. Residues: CASSLLSGSGANVLTF.

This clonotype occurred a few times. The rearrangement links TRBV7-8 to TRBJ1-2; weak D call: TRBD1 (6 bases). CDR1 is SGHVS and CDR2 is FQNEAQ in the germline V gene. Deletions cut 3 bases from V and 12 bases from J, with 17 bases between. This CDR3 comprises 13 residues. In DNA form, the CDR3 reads TGTGCCAGCAGCTTGCTACAGGGACTCGGGAACACCTTC. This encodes CASSLLQGLGNTF.

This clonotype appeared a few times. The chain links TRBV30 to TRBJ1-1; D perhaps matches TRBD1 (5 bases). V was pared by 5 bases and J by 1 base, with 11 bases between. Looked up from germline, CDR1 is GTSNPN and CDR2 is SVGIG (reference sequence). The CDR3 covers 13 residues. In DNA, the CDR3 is TGTGCCTGGGGGGGAGCGAGGAACACTGAAGCTTTCTTT. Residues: CAWGGARNTEAFF.

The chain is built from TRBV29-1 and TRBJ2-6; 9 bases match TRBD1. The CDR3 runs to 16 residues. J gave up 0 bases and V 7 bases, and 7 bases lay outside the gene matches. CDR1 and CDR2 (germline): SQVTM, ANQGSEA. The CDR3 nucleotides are TGCAGCGCTATGGGACAGGGAAACTCTGGGGCCAACGTCCTGACTTTC. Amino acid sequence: CSAMGQGNSGANVLTF.

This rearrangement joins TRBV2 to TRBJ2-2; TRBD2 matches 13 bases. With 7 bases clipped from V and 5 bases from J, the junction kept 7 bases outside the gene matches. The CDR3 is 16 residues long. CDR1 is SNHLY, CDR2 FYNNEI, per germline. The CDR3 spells CASKTSGGASTGELFF. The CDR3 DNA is TGTGCCAGCAAAACTAGCGGGGGGGCGAGTACCGGGGAGCTGTTTTTT.

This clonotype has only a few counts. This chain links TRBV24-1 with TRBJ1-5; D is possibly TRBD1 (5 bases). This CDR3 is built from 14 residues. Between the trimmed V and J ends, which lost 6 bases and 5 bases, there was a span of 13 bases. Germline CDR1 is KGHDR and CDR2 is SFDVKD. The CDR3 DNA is TGTGCCACCAGTTCAAGGGGAGGGGATCAGCCCCAGCATTTT. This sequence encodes CATSSRGGDQPQHF.

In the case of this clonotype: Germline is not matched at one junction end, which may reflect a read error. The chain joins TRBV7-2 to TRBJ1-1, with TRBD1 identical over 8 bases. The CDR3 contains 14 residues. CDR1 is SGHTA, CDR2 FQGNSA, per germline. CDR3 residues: CVSSHQGANTEAFF. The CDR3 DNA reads TGTGTCAGCAGCCATCAGGGGGCGAACACTGAAGCTTTCTTT. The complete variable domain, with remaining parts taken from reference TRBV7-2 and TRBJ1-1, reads GAGVSQSPSNKVTEKGKDVELRCDPISGHTALYWYRQSLGQGLEFLIYFQGNSAPDKSGLPSDRFSAERTGGSVSTLTIQRTQQEDSAVYLCVSSHQGANTEAFFGQGTRLTVV.

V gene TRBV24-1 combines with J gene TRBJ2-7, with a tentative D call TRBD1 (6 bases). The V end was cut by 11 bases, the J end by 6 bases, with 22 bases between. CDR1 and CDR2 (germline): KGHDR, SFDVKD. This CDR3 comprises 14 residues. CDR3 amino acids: CASSPRGHHSEQYF. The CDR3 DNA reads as TGTGCCAGCAGCCCCAGGGGACACCACAGCGAGCAGTACTTC.

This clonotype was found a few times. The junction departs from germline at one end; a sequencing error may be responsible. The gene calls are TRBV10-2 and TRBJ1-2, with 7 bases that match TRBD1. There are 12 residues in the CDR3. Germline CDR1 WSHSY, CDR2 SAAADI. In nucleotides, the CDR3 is TGTGCCAGCAGTGCGACAGGGAGTGGCTACACCTTC. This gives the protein CASSATGSGYTF.

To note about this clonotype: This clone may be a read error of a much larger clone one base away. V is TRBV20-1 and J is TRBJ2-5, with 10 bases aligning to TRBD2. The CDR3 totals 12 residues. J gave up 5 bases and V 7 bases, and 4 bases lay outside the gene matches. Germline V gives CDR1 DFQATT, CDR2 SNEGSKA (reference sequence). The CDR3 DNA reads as TGCAGTGGGACTAGCGGAAAGGAGACCCAGTACTTC. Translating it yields CSGTSGKETQYF.

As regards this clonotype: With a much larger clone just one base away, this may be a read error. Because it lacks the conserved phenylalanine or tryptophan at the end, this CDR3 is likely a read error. The CDR3 loop reads CASSDLYGYTL. CDR3 sequence (DNA): TGTGCCAGCAGTGACCTCTATGGCTACACCCTC. V usage is TRBV6-1 and J usage is TRBJ1-2; the D is unclear. The V end lost 3 bases, the J end lost 4 bases, and 3 bases lay between the germline ends. This CDR3 is built from 11 residues. Germline V gene sequence: CDR1 MNHNS, CDR2 SASEGT.

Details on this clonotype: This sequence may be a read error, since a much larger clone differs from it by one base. The CDR3 is CASSLDRGGSPLHF. The CDR3 DNA sequence: TGCGCCAGCAGCTTGGACAGGGGCGGTTCACCCCTCCACTTT. The rearrangement uses TRBV5-1 and TRBJ1-6, with 7 nucleotides matching TRBD1. The junction had 3 bases not matched to a gene; V was cut back by 0 bases and J by 9 bases. The germline gives CDR1 SGHRS, CDR2 YFSETQ. This CDR3 has 14 residues.

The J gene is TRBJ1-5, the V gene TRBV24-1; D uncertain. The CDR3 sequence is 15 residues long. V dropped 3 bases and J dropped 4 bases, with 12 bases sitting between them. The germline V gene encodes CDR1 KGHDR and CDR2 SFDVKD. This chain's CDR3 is CATSDPLGGNQPQHF. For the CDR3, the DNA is TGTGCCACCAGTGATCCGCTGGGAGGAAATCAGCCCCAGCATTTT.

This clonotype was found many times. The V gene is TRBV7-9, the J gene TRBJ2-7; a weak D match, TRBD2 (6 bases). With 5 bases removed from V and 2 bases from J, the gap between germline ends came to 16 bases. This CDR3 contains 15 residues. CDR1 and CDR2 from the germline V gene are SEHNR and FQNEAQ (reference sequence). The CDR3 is CASSPAGTGAYEQYF. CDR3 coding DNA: TGTGCCAGCAGCCCCGCCGGGACGGGGGCCTACGAGCAGTACTTC.

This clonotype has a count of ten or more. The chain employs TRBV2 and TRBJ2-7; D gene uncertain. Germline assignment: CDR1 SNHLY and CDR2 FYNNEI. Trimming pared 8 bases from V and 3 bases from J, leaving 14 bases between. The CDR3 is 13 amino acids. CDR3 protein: CASGSGLFYEQYF. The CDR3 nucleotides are TGTGCCAGCGGTTCCGGGCTTTTCTACGAGCAGTACTTC.

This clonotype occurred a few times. DNA of the CDR3: TGTGCCAGCAGTCTCTCGACAGGGGGTAATTCACCCCTCCACTTT. It yields the protein CASSLSTGGNSPLHF. The chain employs TRBV27 and TRBJ1-6; TRBD1 matches at 9 bases. Germline V gene data show CDR1 as MNHEY and CDR2 as SMNVEV (reference sequence). V shed 5 bases, J shed 6 bases, and the junction held 5 bases outside the gene matches. This CDR3 has 15 residues.

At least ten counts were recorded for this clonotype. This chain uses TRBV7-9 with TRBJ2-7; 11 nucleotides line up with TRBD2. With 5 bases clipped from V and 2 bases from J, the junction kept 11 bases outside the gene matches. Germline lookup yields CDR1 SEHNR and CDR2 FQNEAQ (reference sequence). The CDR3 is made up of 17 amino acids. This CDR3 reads CASSPGGLADRAYEQYF. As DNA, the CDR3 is TGTGCCAGCAGCCCGGGGGGACTAGCGGATCGAGCCTACGAGCAGTACTTC. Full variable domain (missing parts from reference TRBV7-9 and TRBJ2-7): DTGVSQNPRHKITKRGQNVTFRCDPISEHNRLYWYRQTLGQGPEFLTYFQNEAQLEKSRLLSDRFSAERPKGSFSTLEIQRTEQGDSAMYLCASSPGGLADRAYEQYFGPGTRLTVT.

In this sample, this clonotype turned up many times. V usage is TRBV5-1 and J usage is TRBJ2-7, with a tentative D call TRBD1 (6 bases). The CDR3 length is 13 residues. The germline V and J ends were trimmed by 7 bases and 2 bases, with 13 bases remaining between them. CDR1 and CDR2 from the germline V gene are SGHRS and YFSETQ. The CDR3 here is CASGRQAAYEQYF. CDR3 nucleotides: TGCGCCAGCGGGCGACAGGCCGCCTACGAGCAGTACTTC.

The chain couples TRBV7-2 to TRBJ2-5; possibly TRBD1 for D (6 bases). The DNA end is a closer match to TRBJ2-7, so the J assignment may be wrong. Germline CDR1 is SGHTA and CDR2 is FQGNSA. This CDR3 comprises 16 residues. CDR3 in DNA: TGTGCCAGCAGCCCCACAGGGAACCTTGACTCCTACGAGCAGTACTTC. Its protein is CASSPTGNLDSYEQYF.

The CDR3 spells CASNPSGFESGNTIYF. The CDR3 coding sequence is TGTGCCAGCAACCCCTCCGGGTTTGAGTCTGGAAACACCATATATTTT. This chain joins TRBV6-2 or TRBV6-3 and TRBJ1-3, with D uncertain. This CDR3 is built from 16 residues. In germline, CDR1 is MNHEY, CDR2 SVGEGT. Trimming stripped 7 bases from V and 1 base from J, with 17 bases between.

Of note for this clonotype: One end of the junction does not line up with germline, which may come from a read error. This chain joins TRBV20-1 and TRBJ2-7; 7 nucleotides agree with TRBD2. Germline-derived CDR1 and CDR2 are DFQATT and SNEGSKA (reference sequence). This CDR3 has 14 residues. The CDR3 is CSARGGGGTYEQYF. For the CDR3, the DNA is TGCAGTGCTAGAGGCGGGGGAGGCACCTACGAACAGTACTTC.